This TCR beta chain came from a study of T cells after yellow fever vaccination. General study points: Reappearance after the booster was seen for most primary-vaccination clones, at around 95% CD4 and roughly 90% CD8.

The V segment lost 0 bases and the J segment 8 bases; nucleotides outside the gene matches: 3. The CDR3 sequence is 14 residues long. Germline V lookup: CDR1 MNHEY, CDR2 SVGAGI. Each CDR3 protein gets one entry after TCRdb re-called the 5' RACE reads with MiXCR. The sample lists roughly 340,000 distinct CDR3 sequences; roughly 8.7% were seen once. With regard to this clonotype: Its antigen is unidentified.

The sample here was PBMCs, taken on the day of the first yellow fever vaccination. This rearrangement joins TRBV6-5 to TRBJ1-2, with 10 bases identical to TRBD1. The sequence came from a man between 18 and 35 years old who received the YFV17D yellow fever vaccine. The CDR3 region has the DNA TGTGCCAGCAGTTACTCGCGGACAGGGGGAGGCTACACCTTC. It codes for CASSYSRTGGGYTF.